This TCR beta chain was captured in a study of OX40 agonist ivuxolimab in advanced cancers. Germline assignment: CDR1 SGDLS and CDR2 YYNGEE. CDR3 size: 16 residues. V dropped 2 bases and J dropped 0 bases, with 14 bases sitting between them. TCRdb's table, derived via immunoSEQ multiplex PCR, lists solely in-frame clones and lacks some. The data show about 48,000 clones, 65% to 85% seen once. The TCR originated in an adult with an advanced solid tumor such as melanoma, head and neck, liver or kidney cancer. V usage is TRBV9 and J usage is TRBJ1-1; no clear D gene. Sequenced here: CD4+ or CD8+ T cells sorted from blood, sampled in a trial of the OX40 agonist ivuxolimab. In nucleotides, the CDR3 is TGTGCCAGCAGCGTTATACTCGGGCAGATGAACACTGAAGCTTTCTTT. Its translation: CASSVILGQMNTEAFF.